Below, 29 T cell receptor beta chains from the same sample are listed, as sequenced in a study of blood T cell repertoires in COVID-19. Sequencing was performed with immunoSEQ multiplex PCR; in TCRdb, only in-frame clones are kept and a portion is missing. The sample carries about 160,000 clones, 84% recorded once. The sequencing input was peripheral blood. The receptors derive from a man in his 70s with acute or convalescent COVID-19.

The chain combines TRBV7-8 with TRBJ2-1, with D tentatively TRBD1 (5 bases). Trimming left V 1 base short and J 2 bases short, with 12 bases between. CDR3 size: 16 residues. Germline V gene lookup returns CDR1 SGHVS and CDR2 FQNEAQ. CDR3 in amino acids: CASSLVDSYTYNEQFF. CDR3 nucleotides: TGTGCCAGCAGCTTAGTAGACAGCTACACCTACAATGAGCAGTTCTTC.

V usage is TRBV6-6 and J usage is TRBJ1-6; D call uncertain. Trimming removed 6 bases at V and 0 bases at J, with 6 bases between. The CDR3 contains 14 residues. From germline, CDR1 is MNHNY and CDR2 SVGAGI (reference sequence). In DNA, the CDR3 is TGTGCCAGCAGGCTTAGCTCCTATAATTCACCCCTCCACTTT. This gives the protein CASRLSSYNSPLHF.

The V and J genes are TRBV28 and TRBJ2-6; no clear D gene. V lost 6 bases, J lost 4 bases, and 10 bases lay in between. The CDR3 consists of 14 residues. Germline values: CDR1 MDHEN, CDR2 SYDVKM. CDR3 DNA sequence: TGTGCCAGCAGCTTCCTTTTCGGGGCCAACGTCCTGACTTTC. It translates to CASSFLFGANVLTF. Supplemented by reference TRBV28 and TRBJ2-6, the full variable domain reads DVKVTQSSRYLVKRTGEKVFLECVQDMDHENMFWYRQDPGLGLRLIYFSYDVKMKEKGDIPEGYSVSREKKERFSLILESASTNQTSMYLCASSFLFGANVLTFGAGSRLTVL.

The V and J genes are TRBV3-1 (or the pseudogene TRBV3-2) and TRBJ1-2; D unclear. Trimming cost V 4 bases and J 4 bases, with 16 bases left between them. This CDR3 has 15 residues. Looked up from germline, CDR1 is LGHDT and CDR2 is YNNKEL (reference sequence). CDR3 sequence (DNA): TGTGCCAGCAGCCCTGAAGGGAGTTCAGGCTATGGCTACACCTTC. As protein: CASSPEGSSGYGYTF.

CDR3 residues: CASSPGLDSSSDGYTF. CDR3 DNA: TGTGCCAGCAGCCCCGGGCTGGACAGTTCCTCGGATGGCTACACCTTC. V usage is TRBV7-3 and J usage is TRBJ1-2, with TRBD1 as a possible D gene (6 bases). Trimming cost V 5 bases and J 6 bases, with 22 bases left between them. The CDR3 covers 16 residues. Germline V gene lookup returns CDR1 SGHTA and CDR2 FQGTGA.

The V gene is TRBV5-1, the J gene TRBJ1-1; D is possibly TRBD1 (6 bases). Trimming pared 2 bases from V and 0 bases from J, leaving 11 bases between. This CDR3 has 15 amino acids. CDR1 is SGHRS, CDR2 YFSETQ, per germline. The CDR3 protein is CASSFYGGMNTEAFF. The DNA for the CDR3 is TGCGCCAGCAGCTTTTATGGGGGCATGAACACTGAAGCTTTCTTT.

The V call is TRBV6-6, the J call TRBJ1-3; D ambiguous. This CDR3 has 14 amino acids. CDR1 is MNHNY and CDR2 is SVGAGI in the germline V gene (reference sequence). V lost 4 bases and J lost 2, with 9 bases in between. CDR3 nucleotides: TGTGCCAGCAGTTCCGGACTGGCTGGAAACACCATATATTTT. Its protein is CASSSGLAGNTIYF.

The chain carries TRBV5-1 and TRBJ1-1; D not certain. Trimming took off 4 bases at V and 0 bases at J, with 19 bases between the two ends. The CDR3 is made up of 17 amino acids. Germline assignment: CDR1 SGHRS and CDR2 YFSETQ. The CDR3 DNA follows: TGCGCCAGCAGCCCCTGGGCGGGTAGGCCCATGAACACTGAAGCTTTCTTT. It is translated as CASSPWAGRPMNTEAFF. Using reference TRBV5-1 and TRBJ1-1 for the parts outside the CDR3, the full variable domain is KAGVTQTPRYLIKTRGQQVTLSCSPISGHRSVSWYQQTPGQGLQFLFEYFSETQRNKGNFPGRFSGRQFSNSRSEMNVSTLELGDSALYLCASSPWAGRPMNTEAFFGQGTRLTVV.

The chain carries TRBV13 and TRBJ1-2, with D unclear. The V end lost 6 bases, the J end lost 4 bases, and 15 bases lay between the germline ends. CDR1 PRHDT and CDR2 FYEKMQ come from the germline V gene (reference sequence). The CDR3 consists of 14 residues. In nucleotides, the CDR3 is TGTGCCAGCAGGCCCCCCGGGCGGGTCTATGGCTACACCTTC. The encoded protein is CASRPPGRVYGYTF.

This chain uses TRBV2 with TRBJ2-3, with 12 bases that match TRBD2. The trim removed 7 bases at V and 1 base at J, leaving 6 bases unmatched. The CDR3 is 16 residues long. Germline-derived CDR1 and CDR2 are SNHLY and FYNNEI. CDR3: CASNGLAGGGTDTQYF. CDR3 bases: TGTGCCAGCAATGGTCTAGCGGGAGGGGGCACAGATACGCAGTATTTT.

With regard to this clone: This specimen includes other DNA sequences encoding the same CDR3. V usage is TRBV29-1 and J usage is TRBJ2-3; D is uncertain. The CDR3 is 12 residues long. Trimming cost V 4 bases and J 0 bases, with 5 bases left between them. Germline values: CDR1 SQVTM, CDR2 ANQGSEA. The CDR3 loop reads CSVVTSTDTQYF. Here the CDR3 DNA reads TGCAGCGTTGTTACTAGCACAGATACGCAGTATTTT.

The chain uses TRBV7-9 and TRBJ1-3; TRBD1 matches 7 bases. Trimming cost V 4 bases and J 2 bases; bases outside gene matches: 8. The CDR3 sequence is 16 residues long. Germline V CDR1 and CDR2: SEHNR, FQNEAQ (reference sequence). The CDR3 coding sequence is TGTGCCAGCAGCTCCTACACAGGGGCGGCTGGAAACACCATATATTTT. It translates to CASSSYTGAAGNTIYF.

The chain combines TRBV5-1 with TRBJ1-1; a weak D match, TRBD1 (5 bases). Trimming took 3 bases from V and 7 from J, leaving 16 bases between them. The CDR3 totals 14 residues. Germline V gives CDR1 SGHRS, CDR2 YFSETQ. CDR3 coding DNA: TGCGCCAGCAGCTGGCAGGCCCCGGGGGATGAAGCTTTCTTT. This encodes CASSWQAPGDEAFF.

The chain is built from TRBV5-1 and TRBJ1-2; the D gene is possibly TRBD1 (6 bases). V was trimmed by 7 bases and J by 4 bases, leaving 14 bases between them. The CDR3 is 13 residues long. Germline V gene data show CDR1 as SGHRS and CDR2 as YFSETQ. This chain's CDR3 is CASGEGGAYGYTF. DNA of the CDR3: TGCGCCAGCGGGGAAGGGGGAGCCTATGGCTACACCTTC. Combining the CDR3 with reference TRBV5-1 and TRBJ1-2 gives the whole variable domain KAGVTQTPRYLIKTRGQQVTLSCSPISGHRSVSWYQQTPGQGLQFLFEYFSETQRNKGNFPGRFSGRQFSNSRSEMNVSTLELGDSALYLCASGEGGAYGYTFGSGTRLTVV.

The rearrangement joins TRBV20-1 to TRBJ2-1; no reliable D call. The CDR3 contains 11 residues. Germline V gives CDR1 DFQATT, CDR2 SNEGSKA (reference sequence). V shed 4 bases and J shed 2 bases, with 3 bases lying between them. CDR3 bases: TGCAGTGCTACAACCTACAATGAGCAGTTCTTC. Residues: CSATTYNEQFF.

The rearrangement links TRBV6-5 to TRBJ2-1; 12 nucleotides agree with TRBD2. J gave up 9 bases and V 4 bases, and 7 bases lay outside the gene matches. The germline V gene encodes CDR1 MNHEY and CDR2 SVGAGI. The CDR3 is 15 amino acids. The CDR3 loop is CASSSLAGGPAEQFF. In nucleotides, the CDR3 is TGTGCCAGCAGTTCGCTAGCGGGGGGGCCGGCTGAGCAGTTCTTC.

This clone appeared once. The rearrangement joins TRBV25-1 to TRBJ2-5; a weak D match, TRBD1 (5 bases). Germline V gene lookup returns CDR1 MGHDK and CDR2 SYGVNS. Trimming took 4 bases from V and 4 from J, leaving 16 bases between them. The CDR3 extends over 15 amino acids. The CDR3 spells CASSARQSALETQYF. DNA for the CDR3: TGTGCCAGCAGTGCAAGACAGTCGGCCCTAGAGACCCAGTACTTC.

The gene calls are TRBV29-1 and TRBJ2-2; D possibly corresponds to TRBD1 (5 bases). CDR1 and CDR2 (germline): SQVTM, ANQGSEA. The CDR3 loop spans 14 amino acids. DNA of the CDR3: TGCAGTGTGGGTCACAGGCCGGACACCGGGGAGCTGTTTTTT. Encoded protein: CSVGHRPDTGELFF.

V and J are TRBV4-2 and TRBJ1-5; 7 bases agree with TRBD1. Unmatched junction bases numbered 18, after V lost 1 base and J lost 9 bases. The germline V gene has CDR1 LGHNA and CDR2 YNFKEQ. The CDR3 length is 18 residues. The CDR3 spells CASSQVTGTELAGGPQHF. For the CDR3, the DNA is TGTGCCAGCAGCCAAGTAACTGGGACAGAACTAGCCGGTGGGCCCCAGCATTTT.

This chain joins TRBV19 and TRBJ1-3, with D unresolved. The V gene's germline CDR1 is LNHDA and CDR2 SQIVND (reference sequence). With 7 bases removed from V and 0 bases from J, the gap between germline ends came to 16 bases. The CDR3 sequence is 16 residues long. The CDR3 loop is CASKSGDSLSGNTIYF. Here the CDR3 DNA reads TGTGCCAGTAAATCCGGAGACTCCCTCTCTGGAAACACCATATATTTT.

In DNA form, the CDR3 reads TGCGCCAGCAGCTGGACGCTGACTAGCGGGAGGGCAGATACGCAGTATTTT. It is translated as CASSWTLTSGRADTQYF. This chain joins TRBV5-1 and TRBJ2-3; TRBD2 aligns across 14 bases. The V and J ends lost 3 bases and 4 bases, in that order; junction bases with no gene match: 7. The CDR3 spans 17 residues. CDR1 and CDR2 (germline): SGHRS, YFSETQ.

This clone has only one observation. The genes are TRBV5-4 and TRBJ2-5, with 9 nucleotides matching TRBD2. With 0 bases clipped from V and 5 bases from J, the junction kept 8 bases outside the gene matches. Germline CDR1 is SGHNT and CDR2 is YYREEE (reference sequence). The CDR3 contains 16 residues. This chain's CDR3 is CASSLATSGGRETQYF. The CDR3 bases are TGTGCCAGCAGCTTGGCGACTAGCGGAGGGAGGGAGACCCAGTACTTC.

This chain uses TRBV5-1 with TRBJ1-2; weak D call: TRBD1 (5 bases). CDR1 and CDR2 from the germline V gene are SGHRS and YFSETQ. The CDR3 is 15 residues long. V lost 4 bases to trimming and J lost 3 bases, with 16 bases between them. CDR3 nucleotides: TGCGCCAGCAGCGCCGCCGACGGGACTGACTATGGCTACACCTTC. Its translation is CASSAADGTDYGYTF.

By its share, this clone is medium-sized. The chain carries TRBV13 and TRBJ1-2; 8 bases agree with TRBD1. Germline lookup yields CDR1 PRHDT and CDR2 FYEKMQ (reference sequence). Unmatched junction bases numbered 9, after V lost 0 bases and J lost 3 bases. The CDR3 extends over 17 amino acids. The CDR3 region is CASSLGRGRDYYYGYTF. As DNA, the CDR3 is TGTGCCAGCAGCTTAGGCAGGGGGCGTGATTACTACTATGGCTACACCTTC.

The chain links TRBV5-6 to TRBJ2-2; D possibly corresponds to TRBD2 (6 bases). The V end lost 7 bases, the J end lost 4 bases, and 14 bases lay between the germline ends. CDR1 SGHDT and CDR2 YYEEEE come from the germline V gene. The CDR3 is 14 residues long. The CDR3: CASRGAWSTGELFF. CDR3 nucleotides: TGTGCCAGCCGCGGGGCCTGGAGCACCGGGGAGCTGTTTTTT. The full variable domain, in which reference TRBV5-6 and TRBJ2-2 provide the parts outside the CDR3, is DAGVTQSPTHLIKTRGQQVTLRCSPKSGHDTVSWYQQALGQGPQFIFQYYEEEERQRGNFPDRFSGHQFPNYSSELNVNALLLGDSALYLCASRGAWSTGELFFGEGSRLTVL.

The genes are TRBV6-5 and TRBJ2-3; 8 bases agree with TRBD2. V trimming: 9 bases; J trimming: 0 bases; junction bases outside the gene matches: 5. The CDR3 is made up of 14 amino acids. Germline CDR1 MNHEY, CDR2 SVGAGI. CDR3 DNA sequence: TGTGCCAGTCGAGCGGGAGACAGCACAGATACGCAGTATTTT. Amino acids: CASRAGDSTDTQYF.

The chain uses TRBV27 and TRBJ2-2; D unclear. The CDR3 sequence is 14 residues long. Deletions cut 5 bases from V and 4 bases from J, with 11 bases between. Germline CDR1 and CDR2: MNHEY and SMNVEV (reference sequence). CDR3 DNA sequence: TGTGCCAGCAGTGCGCCCCCGGTCACCGGGGAGCTGTTTTTT. Translation: CASSAPPVTGELFF.

This clone has only one observation. The chain joins TRBV5-1 to TRBJ1-3; D remains unclear. CDR1 is SGHRS and CDR2 is YFSETQ in the germline V gene. V was pared by 4 bases and J by 2 bases, with 22 bases between. The CDR3 sequence is 18 residues long. DNA of the CDR3: TGCGCCAGCAGCCTTAACTTGATGGGAGGGCGAGCTGGAAACACCATATATTTT. It is translated as CASSLNLMGGRAGNTIYF.

The chain has TRBV6-1 and TRBJ1-1; possibly TRBD1 for D (5 bases). The V and J ends lost 1 base and 11 bases respectively, with 14 bases between them. Germline V gene data show CDR1 as MNHNS and CDR2 as SASEGT. There are 13 residues in the CDR3. For the CDR3, the DNA is TGTGCCAGCAGTGAAGGCCGGGGGATCTACGCTTTCTTT. This translates into CASSEGRGIYAFF.